This T cell receptor beta chain is drawn from a study of blood T cell repertoires in COVID-19. Study-wide context: Material from acute and convalescent COVID-19 was sourced from the United States, Italy and Spain. From T cells, B-cell-depleted T cells, or PBMCs came the material, which was cDNA or gDNA.

Germline V gene data show CDR1 as LNHDA and CDR2 as SQIVND (reference sequence). The CDR3 sequence is 16 residues long. Trimming shortened V by 3 bases and J by 0 bases, and 12 bases separated the two germline ends. Data came from immunoSEQ multiplex PCR; TCRdb stores just in-frame clones and leaves some out. This sample has some 150,000 clones, with more than 70% found just once. The origin of this receptor is a man in his 60s with acute or convalescent COVID-19. Sequenced input: peripheral blood. V and J are TRBV19 and TRBJ1-5; a weak D match, TRBD1 (5 bases). The CDR3 nucleotides read TGTGCCAGTAGTATCCCGGACAAGCATAGCAATCAGCCCCAGCATTTT. It encodes CASSIPDKHSNQPQHF.